Given below is one TCR beta chain in context. The antigen is undetermined. Using immunoSEQ multiplex PCR, the repertoire was profiled, and TCRdb retains in-frame clones only, with some absent. The data contain under 150,000 clones, about 90% of them singletons. The sample is drawn from a study of T cell responses to AZD1222 COVID-19 vaccine. General study results and limits: Among AZD1222 vaccinees, only 6 or 7 were seropositive at baseline. Spike as a whole was targeted by vaccine-associated CD4 TCRs, dominant at 160-218 and 743-854.

The V gene's germline CDR1 is SGHRS and CDR2 YFSETQ. CDR3 size: 15 residues. Trimming left V 2 bases short and J 7 bases short, with 13 bases between. The sample here was peripheral blood, taken 28 days after the second AZD1222 dose. The chain employs TRBV5-1 and TRBJ1-6, with a tentative D call TRBD1 (5 bases). The receptor was isolated from an adult who received the AZD1222 COVID-19 vaccine. CDR3 sequence (DNA): TGCGCCAGCAGCTTTCGAGGGGTGGCCAATTCACCCCTCCACTTT. Protein: CASSFRGVANSPLHF.